This T cell receptor beta chain was obtained from a study of blood T cell repertoires in COVID-19. Germline lookup yields CDR1 LGHDT and CDR2 YNNKEL (reference sequence). The CDR3 consists of 16 residues. V shed 4 bases and J 0 bases; nucleotides not matched to a gene: 9. Assay used: immunoSEQ multiplex PCR; TCRdb lists only in-frame clones, some missing. The repertoire holds 60,000 or so clones, around four fifths seen once, with 5.5% to 7% in the top ten. Sequencing was carried out using peripheral blood. This TCR was sampled from a woman between 45 and 60 years old with active or convalescent COVID-19. The chain joins TRBV3-1 (or the pseudogene TRBV3-2) to TRBJ2-7, with 7 nucleotides matching TRBD2. The CDR3 DNA reads as TGTGCCAGCAGCCCCCCCAGGGTAGCGGGCTCCTACGAGCAGTACTTC. Its translation: CASSPPRVAGSYEQYF.